This T cell receptor (beta chain) was documented in a study of blood T cell repertoires in COVID-19. Study background: PBMCs, B-cell-depleted T cells, or T cells provided the cDNA or gDNA that made up the material.

J lost 6 bases, V lost 6 bases, and 10 bases had no gene match. Per germline, CDR1 SNHLY and CDR2 FYNNEI. The CDR3 totals 14 residues. In the authors' workflow: Quantification of nucleated cells was approximated via reference gene primer amplification. Sequenced by immunoSEQ multiplex PCR; TCRdb stores in-frame clones only, minus some. V and J calls plus clone size are reproduced from that table; the DNA served to infer D and trimming. This sample has about 120,000 clones; more than 80% occur once, and the top ten carry roughly a tenth. This clonotype originated in a human donor in a cohort sampled during active COVID-19. The sample taken for sequencing was peripheral blood. The chain has TRBV2 and TRBJ2-7; 8 nucleotides align to TRBD1. The CDR3 spells CASRGTGVRSEQYF. DNA for the CDR3: TGTGCCAGCAGGGGGACAGGAGTCAGGTCCGAGCAGTACTTC.